These T cell receptor beta chains were read from a single sample in a study of T cell changes during pregnancy in multiple sclerosis. TCRdb's copy holds only in-frame clones and misses some; the assay was immunoSEQ multiplex PCR. Counted here are 60,000 to 85,000 clones, 90% to 95% occurring once; the ten biggest clones make up more than 1.4%. The source was peripheral blood, collected in the second trimester of pregnancy. The receptors were sampled from a female donor with multiple sclerosis, enrolled in a pregnancy study. Each CDR3 is given with its conserved first and last residue. The D gene is left open where the match is weak. Only some rows state a clone size, as once, few, many or a class for expanded clones.

D: -; V: TRBV10-2; length: 12; size: -; J: TRBJ2-1; CDR3: CASSRSYNEQFF; DNA: TGCGCCAGCAGTAGGAGCTACAATGAGCAGTTCTTC
D: TRBD2; V: TRBV5-4; length: 13; size: -; J: TRBJ2-3; CDR3: CASSGDYPDTQYF; DNA: TGTGCCAGCAGTGGGGACTACCCAGATACGCAGTATTTT
D: -; V: TRBV7-2; length: 12; size: -; J: TRBJ2-5; CDR3: CASSFLKETQYF; DNA: TGTGCCAGCAGCTTCCTAAAAGAGACCCAGTACTTC
D: -; V: TRBV7-3; length: 14; size: -; J: TRBJ2-7; CDR3: CASREWGPAYEQYF; DNA: TGTGCCAGCAGAGAGTGGGGGCCAGCCTACGAGCAGTACTTC
D: -; V: TRBV19; length: 16; size: -; J: TRBJ2-3; CDR3: CASSIERYKSTDTQYF; DNA: TGTGCCAGTAGTATAGAGCGGTACAAGTCCACAGATACGCAGTATTTT
D: -; V: TRBV7-3; length: 13; size: -; J: TRBJ1-1; CDR3: CASSPTGNTEAFF; DNA: TGTGCCAGCAGCCCCACAGGGAACACTGAAGCTTTCTTT
D: -; V: TRBV19; length: 15; size: -; J: TRBJ1-2; CDR3: CASSIDRGADYGYTF; DNA: TGTGCCAGTAGTATAGATCGGGGGGCAGACTATGGCTACACCTTC
D: -; V: TRBV6-5; length: 14; size: -; J: TRBJ1-2; CDR3: CASSYGRGTSGYTF; DNA: TGTGCCAGCAGTTACGGGCGGGGAACCTCTGGCTACACCTTC
D: -; V: TRBV18; length: 16; size: -; J: TRBJ1-1; CDR3: CASSPKVKGVNTEAFF; DNA: TGTGCCAGCTCACCGAAGGTTAAGGGGGTGAACACTGAAGCTTTCTTT
D: -; V: TRBV11-2; length: 15; size: -; J: TRBJ2-7; CDR3: CASSLDLNTIYEQYF; DNA: TGTGCCAGCAGCTTAGATCTCAACACGATCTACGAGCAGTACTTC
D: -; V: TRBV4-2; length: 18; size: -; J: TRBJ2-3; CDR3: CASSQDPPRRDSTDTQYF; DNA: TGTGCCAGCAGCCAAGATCCTCCACGGCGGGACTCCACAGATACGCAGTATTTT
D: -; V: TRBV18; length: 14; size: -; J: TRBJ2-5; CDR3: CASSPGVSQETQYF; DNA: TGTGCCAGCTCACCAGGAGTATCTCAAGAGACCCAGTACTTC
D: TRBD2; V: TRBV5-1; length: 17; size: -; J: TRBJ2-1; CDR3: CASSLVGLAGRYFEQFF; DNA: TGCGCCAGCAGCTTGGTGGGACTAGCGGGAAGGTATTTTGAGCAGTTCTTC
D: TRBD1; V: TRBV2; length: 13; size: -; J: TRBJ2-7; CDR3: CASTGTGGYEQHF; DNA: TGTGCCAGTACCGGGACAGGGGGCTACGAGCAGCACTTC
D: TRBD1; V: TRBV2; length: 16; size: -; J: TRBJ1-6; CDR3: CASSDLGQAVNSPLHF; DNA: TGTGCCAGCAGTGATCTCGGACAGGCAGTCAATTCACCCCTCCACTTT
D: TRBD2; V: TRBV2; length: 17; size: -; J: TRBJ2-7; CDR3: CASSVRGTSGGGYEQYF; DNA: TGTGCCAGCAGTGTCAGAGGGACTAGCGGGGGCGGGTACGAGCAGTACTTC
D: -; V: TRBV7-2; length: 13; size: -; J: TRBJ2-5; CDR3: CASRRAVQETQYF; DNA: TGTGCCAGCCGTCGCGCGGTCCAAGAGACCCAGTACTTC
D: TRBD2; V: TRBV6-5; length: 14; size: once; J: TRBJ2-2; CDR3: CASTWTSKVGELFF; DNA: TGTGCCAGCACCTGGACTAGCAAGGTCGGGGAGCTGTTTTTT
D: TRBD1; V: TRBV5-1; length: 13; size: -; J: TRBJ2-1; CDR3: CATPGDRGNEQFF; DNA: TGCGCCACCCCCGGGGACAGGGGAAATGAGCAGTTCTTC
D: TRBD2; V: TRBV7-2; length: 16; size: -; J: TRBJ2-2; CDR3: CASSFSSGTNTGELFF; DNA: TGTGCCAGCAGCTTTTCGAGCGGGACGAACACCGGGGAGCTGTTTTTT
D: TRBD1; V: TRBV10-3; length: 12; size: once; J: TRBJ2-7; CDR3: CATDREGHEQYF; DNA: TGTGCCACCGACAGGGAAGGTCACGAGCAGTACTTC
D: TRBD1; V: TRBV10-1; length: 14; size: -; J: TRBJ2-7; CDR3: CASSGRTGALEQYF; DNA: TGCGCCAGCAGCGGTAGGACAGGGGCTCTCGAGCAGTACTTC
D: -; V: TRBV12-5; length: 14; size: -; J: TRBJ1-2; CDR3: CASGFGGRVTGYTF; DNA: TGTGCTAGTGGTTTCGGGGGGCGAGTTACCGGCTACACCTTC
D: TRBD1; V: TRBV15; length: 18; size: -; J: TRBJ1-5; CDR3: CATSREGWGQGARQPQHF; DNA: TGTGCCACCAGCAGAGAGGGGTGGGGACAGGGGGCGCGACAGCCCCAGCATTTT
D: TRBD2; V: TRBV6-5; length: 16; size: -; J: TRBJ2-5; CDR3: CASSYGSGLPRETQYF; DNA: TGTGCCAGCAGTTACGGTTCGGGACTACCCCGGGAGACCCAGTACTTC
D: -; V: TRBV7-2; length: 16; size: -; J: TRBJ2-1; CDR3: CASSLVGGSRGYEQFF; DNA: TGTGCCAGCAGCTTAGTAGGAGGATCCAGGGGCTATGAGCAGTTCTTC
D: -; V: TRBV6-5; length: 14; size: -; J: TRBJ1-5; CDR3: CASSYSDKNQPQHF; DNA: TGTGCCAGCAGTTACTCTGACAAAAATCAGCCCCAGCATTTT
D: TRBD1; V: TRBV6-5; length: 14; size: few; J: TRBJ1-1; CDR3: CASRARGEATEAFF; DNA: TGTGCCAGCAGGGCCAGGGGGGAGGCCACTGAAGCTTTCTTT
D: TRBD2; V: TRBV23-1; length: 20; size: -; J: TRBJ2-7; CDR3: CASSQKSPIGASGTQYEQYF; DNA: TGCGCCAGCAGTCAAAAATCCCCAATTGGAGCTAGCGGGACTCAGTACGAGCAGTACTTC
D: -; V: TRBV7-8; length: 17; size: -; J: TRBJ1-3; CDR3: CASSLANQAFSGNTIYF; DNA: TGTGCCAGCAGCTTGGCTAATCAGGCTTTCTCTGGAAACACCATATATTTT
D: -; V: TRBV7-6; length: 13; size: once; J: TRBJ1-1; CDR3: CASSLEGSTEAFF; DNA: TGTGCCAGCAGCTTAGAGGGGTCCACTGAAGCTTTCTTT
D: TRBD1; V: TRBV5-6; length: 12; size: -; J: TRBJ2-7; CDR3: CASSQGQAKQYF; DNA: TGTGCCAGCAGTCAGGGACAGGCCAAGCAGTACTTC
D: TRBD1; V: TRBV7-2; length: 15; size: -; J: TRBJ2-7; CDR3: CASSLGGQGGYEQYF; DNA: TGTGCCAGCAGCTTAGGTGGACAGGGGGGCTACGAGCAGTACTTC
D: -; V: TRBV5-1; length: 14; size: -; J: TRBJ2-5; CDR3: CASSLGGGQETQYF; DNA: TGCGCCAGCAGCTTGGGAGGCGGCCAAGAGACCCAGTACTTC
D: TRBD2; V: TRBV11-3; length: 16; size: -; J: TRBJ2-2; CDR3: CASSPGGNLNTGELFF; DNA: TGTGCCAGCAGCCCGGGAGGGAATCTCAACACCGGGGAGCTGTTTTTT
D: -; V: TRBV7-2; length: 15; size: -; J: TRBJ1-4; CDR3: CASSQGPAGLEKLFF; DNA: TGTGCCAGCAGCCAGGGGCCGGCAGGGCTGGAAAAACTGTTTTTT
D: TRBD1; V: TRBV5-4; length: 16; size: once; J: TRBJ2-7; CDR3: CASRDVEGARWGEQYF; DNA: TGTGCCAGCAGGGACGTCGAGGGGGCCCGATGGGGGGAGCAGTACTTC
D: -; V: TRBV6-5; length: 13; size: -; J: TRBJ1-2; CDR3: CASSLGGIYGYTF; DNA: TGTGCCAGCAGTCTCGGAGGCATCTATGGCTACACCTTC
D: -; V: TRBV7-2; length: 14; size: -; J: TRBJ2-3; CDR3: CASSRGQSTDTQYF; DNA: TGTGCCAGCAGCCGCGGACAGAGCACAGATACGCAGTATTTT
D: -; V: TRBV6-1; length: 16; size: -; J: TRBJ1-5; CDR3: CASSEENYRNNQPQHF; DNA: TGTGCCAGCAGTGAAGAAAACTACAGGAACAATCAGCCCCAGCATTTT
D: -; V: TRBV27; length: 14; size: -; J: TRBJ1-1; CDR3: CASSFALPSTEAFF; DNA: TGTGCCAGCAGTTTCGCTCTACCGAGCACTGAAGCTTTCTTT
D: TRBD1; V: TRBV5-1; length: 15; size: -; J: TRBJ1-6; CDR3: CASSPGTGGNSPLHF; DNA: TGCGCCAGCAGCCCCGGGACAGGGGGGAATTCACCCCTCCACTTT
D: -; V: TRBV9; length: 12; size: -; J: TRBJ1-2; CDR3: CASSAREQRYTF; DNA: TGTGCCAGCAGCGCCCGGGAGCAGCGCTACACCTTC
D: -; V: TRBV2; length: 15; size: -; J: TRBJ2-3; CDR3: CASSLRPGSTDTQYF; DNA: TGTGCCAGCAGTCTTCGCCCGGGAAGCACAGATACGCAGTATTTT
D: -; V: TRBV4-2; length: 14; size: -; J: TRBJ1-2; CDR3: CASSQGAANYGYTF; DNA: TGTGCCAGCAGCCAAGGGGCAGCTAACTATGGCTACACCTTC
D: -; V: TRBV11-2; length: 15; size: -; J: TRBJ1-1; CDR3: CASSLEGRDTTEAFF; DNA: TGTGCCAGCAGCTTAGAAGGGAGGGACACCACTGAAGCTTTCTTT
D: TRBD1; V: TRBV6-5; length: 14; size: -; J: TRBJ1-1; CDR3: CASSYSKGGREAFF; DNA: TGTGCCAGCAGTTACTCTAAAGGGGGCAGGGAAGCTTTCTTT
D: TRBD1; V: TRBV12-5; length: 15; size: -; J: TRBJ2-1; CDR3: CASGWGQGGIIEQFF; DNA: TGTGCTAGTGGGTGGGGACAGGGGGGGATCATTGAGCAGTTCTTC
D: -; V: TRBV5-4; length: 15; size: -; J: TRBJ1-5; CDR3: CASSLGGGHDQPQHF; DNA: TGTGCCAGCAGCTTGGGAGGGGGTCACGATCAGCCCCAGCATTTT
D: TRBD1; V: TRBV9; length: 15; size: -; J: TRBJ2-1; CDR3: CASSAGDSSWGEQFF; DNA: TGTGCCAGCAGCGCCGGGGACAGCTCCTGGGGTGAGCAGTTCTTC
D: -; V: TRBV10-3; length: 14; size: -; J: TRBJ1-1; CDR3: CAISSQKGGDEAFF; DNA: TGTGCCATCAGTTCGCAGAAGGGGGGGGATGAAGCTTTCTTT
D: TRBD1; V: TRBV7-9; length: 13; size: -; J: TRBJ2-7; CDR3: CASTGGGTYEQYF; DNA: TGTGCCAGCACAGGGGGCGGAACCTACGAGCAGTACTTC
D: TRBD2; V: TRBV11-2; length: 16; size: -; J: TRBJ2-3; CDR3: CASRSGIGRAPDTQYF; DNA: TGTGCCAGCAGGTCAGGGATCGGGAGGGCCCCAGATACGCAGTATTTT
D: TRBD2; V: TRBV19; length: 16; size: -; J: TRBJ2-1; CDR3: CASRKREAHSYNEQFF; DNA: TGTGCCAGTAGAAAGCGGGAGGCTCACTCCTACAATGAGCAGTTCTTC
D: -; V: TRBV5-1; length: 16; size: once; J: TRBJ1-4; CDR3: CASSLASAGRAEKLFF; DNA: TGCGCCAGCAGCTTGGCCTCGGCAGGGAGGGCTGAAAAACTGTTTTTT
D: TRBD1; V: TRBV25-1; length: 15; size: -; J: TRBJ1-1; CDR3: CASSVTGAGDTEAFF; DNA: TGTGCCAGCAGCGTGACAGGGGCCGGGGACACTGAAGCTTTCTTT
D: TRBD2; V: TRBV29-1; length: 15; size: -; J: TRBJ2-1; CDR3: CSVGPGLAVYNEQFF; DNA: TGCAGCGTTGGACCGGGACTAGCGGTCTACAATGAGCAGTTCTTC
D: TRBD1; V: TRBV12-5; length: 17; size: -; J: TRBJ1-4; CDR3: CASGFLTGGKTNEKLFF; DNA: TGTGCTAGTGGTTTCTTGACAGGGGGGAAAACTAATGAAAAACTGTTTTTT